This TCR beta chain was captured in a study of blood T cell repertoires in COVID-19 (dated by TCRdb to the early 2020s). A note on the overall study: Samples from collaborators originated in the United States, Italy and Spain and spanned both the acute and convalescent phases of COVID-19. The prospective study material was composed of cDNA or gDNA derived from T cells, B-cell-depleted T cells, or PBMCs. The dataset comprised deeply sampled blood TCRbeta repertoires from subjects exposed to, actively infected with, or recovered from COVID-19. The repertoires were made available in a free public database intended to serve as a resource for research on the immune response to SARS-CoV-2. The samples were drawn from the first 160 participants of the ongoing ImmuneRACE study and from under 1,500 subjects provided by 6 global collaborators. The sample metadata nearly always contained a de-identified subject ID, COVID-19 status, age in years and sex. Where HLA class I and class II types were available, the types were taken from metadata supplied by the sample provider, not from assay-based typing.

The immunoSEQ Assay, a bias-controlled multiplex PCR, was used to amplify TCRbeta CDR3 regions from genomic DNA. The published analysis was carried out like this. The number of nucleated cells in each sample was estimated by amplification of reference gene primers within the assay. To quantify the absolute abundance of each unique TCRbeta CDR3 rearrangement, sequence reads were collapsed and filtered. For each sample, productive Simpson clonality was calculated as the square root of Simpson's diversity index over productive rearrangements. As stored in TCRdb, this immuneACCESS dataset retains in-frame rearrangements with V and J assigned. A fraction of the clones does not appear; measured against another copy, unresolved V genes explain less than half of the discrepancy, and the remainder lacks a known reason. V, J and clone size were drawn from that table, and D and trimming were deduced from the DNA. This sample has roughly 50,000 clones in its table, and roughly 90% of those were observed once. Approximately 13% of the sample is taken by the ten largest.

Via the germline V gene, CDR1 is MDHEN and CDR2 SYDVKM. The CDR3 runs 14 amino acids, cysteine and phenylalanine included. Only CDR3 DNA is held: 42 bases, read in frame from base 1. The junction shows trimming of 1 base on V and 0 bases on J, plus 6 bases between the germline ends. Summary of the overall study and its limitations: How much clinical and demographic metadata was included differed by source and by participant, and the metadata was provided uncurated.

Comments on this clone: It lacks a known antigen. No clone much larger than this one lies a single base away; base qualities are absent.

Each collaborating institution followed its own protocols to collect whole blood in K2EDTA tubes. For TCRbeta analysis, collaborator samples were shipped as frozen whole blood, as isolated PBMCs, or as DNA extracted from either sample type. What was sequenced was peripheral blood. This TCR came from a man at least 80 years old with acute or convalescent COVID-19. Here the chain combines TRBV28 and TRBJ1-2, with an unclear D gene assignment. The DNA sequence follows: TGTGCCAGCAGTTTATCAGGCTCTAACTATGGCTACACCTTC. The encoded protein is CASSLSGSNYGYTF.